One sample yielded the 14 T cell receptor beta chains listed below, sequenced in a study of blood T cell repertoires in COVID-19. TCRdb's copy holds only in-frame clones and misses some; the assay was immunoSEQ multiplex PCR. The data show tens of thousands of clones, under 85% seen once. The sequenced sample consisted of peripheral blood. The receptors here all came from a man between 65 and 79 years old with acute or convalescent COVID-19.

This clone has just one count. The rearrangement joins TRBV5-1 to TRBJ2-5; no reliable D call. V lost 4 bases, J lost 1 base, and 8 bases lay in between. The CDR3 is made up of 13 amino acids. Germline V gene sequence: CDR1 SGHRS, CDR2 YFSETQ. In DNA, the CDR3 is TGCGCCAGCAGCCCTAGAGGCCAAGAGACCCAGTACTTC. Encoded protein: CASSPRGQETQYF.

The chain joins TRBV19 to TRBJ2-1; D call uncertain. V lost 4 bases to trimming and J lost 4 bases, with 8 bases between them. The germline gives CDR1 LNHDA, CDR2 SQIVND (reference sequence). CDR3 size: 13 residues. Here the CDR3 reads CASSTLTYNEQFF. CDR3 nucleotide sequence: TGTGCCAGTAGTACTCTGACTTACAATGAGCAGTTCTTC. Drawing the rest from reference TRBV19 and TRBJ2-1, the complete variable domain is DGGITQSPKYLFRKEGQNVTLSCEQNLNHDAMYWYRQDPGQGLRLIYYSQIVNDFQKGDIAEGYSVSREKKESFPLTVTSAQKNPTAFYLCASSTLTYNEQFFGPGTRLTVL.

In its sample, this clone was seen a few times. The genes are TRBV29-1 and TRBJ2-3; 7 bases match TRBD1. This CDR3 has 15 amino acids. J gave up 2 bases and V 0 bases, and 5 bases lay outside the gene matches. Germline values: CDR1 SQVTM, CDR2 ANQGSEA. DNA of the CDR3: TGCAGCGTTGAAGAGACAGGGACCCTCACAGATACGCAGTATTTT. This translates into CSVEETGTLTDTQYF.

J is TRBJ2-3 and V is TRBV5-4; weak D call: TRBD2 (6 bases). The ends were cut back, 4 bases at V and 5 bases at J, with 14 bases in the middle. Per germline, CDR1 SGHNT and CDR2 YYREEE (reference sequence). This CDR3 comprises 14 residues. CDR3: CASSAGRGRDTQYF. The CDR3 nucleotides read TGTGCCAGCAGCGCTGGACGGGGGAGAGATACGCAGTATTTT. Variable domain in full (rest from reference TRBV5-4 and TRBJ2-3): ETGVTQSPTHLIKTRGQQVTLRCSSQSGHNTVSWYQQALGQGPQFIFQYYREEENGRGNFPPRFSGLQFPNYSSELNVNALELDDSALYLCASSAGRGRDTQYFGPGTRLTVL.

The chain links TRBV7-9 to TRBJ2-7, with a possible D match to TRBD2 (6 bases). V lost 7 bases, J lost 2 bases, and 15 bases lay in between. The CDR3 loop spans 14 amino acids. Per the germline V gene, CDR1 is SEHNR and CDR2 is FQNEAQ (reference sequence). CDR3 bases: TGTGCCAGCAACCGAGCGGGCACGGCCTACGAGCAGTACTTC. It codes for CASNRAGTAYEQYF.

This clone occurred many times. In DNA, the CDR3 is TGTGCCAGCAGTGACCGGGACACGGGTGGCTACACCTTC. Protein product: CASSDRDTGGYTF. This chain joins TRBV6-4 and TRBJ1-2; D is perhaps TRBD1 (6 bases). Per the germline V gene, CDR1 is MRHNA and CDR2 is SNTAGT. V lost 2 bases to trimming and J lost 7 bases, with 11 bases between them. The CDR3 has 13 residues.

The chain uses TRBV4-3 and TRBJ1-4, with a weak D call TRBD1 (5 bases). CDR1 is LGHNA, CDR2 YSLEER, per germline. The CDR3 extends over 13 amino acids. V lost 0 bases and J lost 12, with 11 bases in between. The chain's CDR3 is CASSQDVTGELFF. The CDR3 DNA follows: TGCGCCAGCAGCCAAGATGTAACGGGGGAACTGTTTTTT.

The gene calls are TRBV7-9 and TRBJ2-2; 14 positions agree with TRBD2. Looked up from germline, CDR1 is SEHNR and CDR2 is FQNEAQ (reference sequence). The trim removed 4 bases at V and 6 bases at J, leaving 4 bases unmatched. This CDR3 is 16 amino acids long. DNA of the CDR3: TGTGCCAGCAGCTCGGGACTAGCGGGAGAGGCCGGGGAGCTGTTTTTT. Its protein is CASSSGLAGEAGELFF.

V and J are TRBV27 and TRBJ2-1; unclear D gene. This CDR3 region has 12 residues. With 0 bases removed from V and 7 bases from J, the gap between germline ends came to 4 bases. CDR1 and CDR2 from the germline V gene are MNHEY and SMNVEV (reference sequence). The CDR3 spells CASSLSANEQFF. In DNA form, the CDR3 reads TGTGCCAGCAGTTTATCGGCTAATGAGCAGTTCTTC.

The V call is TRBV27, the J call TRBJ1-3, with 7 nucleotides matching TRBD1. Looked up from germline, CDR1 is MNHEY and CDR2 is SMNVEV (reference sequence). The CDR3 spans 14 residues. The V and J ends lost 6 bases and 4 bases, in that order; junction bases with no gene match: 6. This CDR3 is CASSEQGLGNTIYF. The CDR3, as DNA: TGTGCCAGCAGCGAACAGGGGTTAGGAAACACCATATATTTT.

This chain joins TRBV28 and TRBJ1-2, with D hard to call. V lost 3 bases to trimming and J lost 8 bases, with 13 bases between them. Germline V gives CDR1 MDHEN, CDR2 SYDVKM. This CDR3 has 13 amino acids. In DNA form, the CDR3 reads TGTGCCAGCAGTTTCCGGTCAGGAAAGGGCTACACCTTC. Amino acids: CASSFRSGKGYTF.

This clone turned up a few times. The chain uses TRBV11-2 and TRBJ2-2, with TRBD2 matching 10 bases. Unmatched junction bases numbered 13, after V lost 7 bases and J lost 2 bases. The CDR3 has 18 residues. In germline, CDR1 is SGHAT, CDR2 FQNNGV. CDR3 coding DNA: TGTGCCAGCACCTTGGGGATAGCGGGAGGTCTAAACACCGGGGAGCTGTTTTTT. The encoded protein is CASTLGIAGGLNTGELFF.

The chain recombines TRBV28 with TRBJ1-5; TRBD1 agrees at 9 bases. V shed 2 bases, J shed 6 bases, and the junction held 5 bases outside the gene matches. The V gene's germline CDR1 is MDHEN and CDR2 SYDVKM. This CDR3 is 15 amino acids long. The CDR3 DNA reads as TGTGCCAGCAGTTTAATAACAGGGGGCGGTCAGCCCCAGCATTTT. It is translated as CASSLITGGGQPQHF.

This clone was seen once. The chain is built from TRBV27 and TRBJ2-7; D gene ambiguous. V shed 3 bases and J shed 2 bases, with 8 bases lying between them. The CDR3 spans 13 residues. Germline V gene sequence: CDR1 MNHEY, CDR2 SMNVEV (reference sequence). Here the CDR3 DNA reads TGTGCCAGCAGTTTCAGGCTGGCCTACGAGCAGTACTTC. Protein product: CASSFRLAYEQYF.